One T cell receptor beta chain is described in this entry. Its antigen is undetermined. Looked up from germline, CDR1 is MGHRA and CDR2 is YSYEKL. The CDR3 has 14 residues. Trimming shortened V by 0 bases and J by 4 bases, and 9 bases separated the two germline ends. These data come from a study of cytomegalovirus exposure and HLA in healthy donors. Findings of the study overall: In an earlier analysis, about 90% or about 30%: the productive usage of most TCR beta V segments.

Primers: 60 Vbeta forward and 13 Jbeta reverse. Assay used: immunoSEQ multiplex PCR; TCRdb lists only in-frame clones, some missing. The sample lists 150,000 to 200,000 clones; approximately 70% were seen once. Source material: PBMCs. This TCR came from a man aged 35 to 55 in good health and CMV-seropositive. The chain joins TRBV4-1 to TRBJ1-2; D remains unclear. The CDR3 DNA follows: TGCGCCAGCAGCCAAGAGCGGCACCTCTATGGCTACACCTTC. Protein: CASSQERHLYGYTF.